The rows below give T cell receptor beta chains drawn from one sample of a study of PD-L1 blockade in urothelial cancer. The table came from immunoSEQ multiplex PCR; TCRdb's copy has only in-frame clones and leaves some out. Of roughly 43,000 clones listed, around 81% are singletons. The sequences come from PBMCs, collected around atezolizumab (anti-PD-L1) treatment. Receptors originate from a man aged 60-69 years with urothelial cancer. Both conserved end residues are part of each CDR3. D genes are given only for firm matches. Expanded clones are given a class, and other clones once, few, many or no size at all.

j_gene: TRBJ2-2; d_gene: NA; abundance: once; v_gene: TRBV4-1; CDR3nt: TGCGCCAGCAGCCACGAACGACTTAGGACCGGGGAGCTGTTTTTT; CDR3aa: CASSHERLRTGELFF
j_gene: TRBJ1-5; d_gene: TRBD1; abundance: NA; v_gene: TRBV2; CDR3nt: TGTGCCAGCAGTGCCGCGGGAGGGGGCCTATATAGCAATCAGCCCCAGCATTTT; CDR3aa: CASSAAGGGLYSNQPQHF
j_gene: TRBJ1-5; d_gene: NA; abundance: NA; v_gene: TRBV27; CDR3nt: TGTGCCAGCAGTTTGAATGGACAAGTCATTCAGCCCCAGCATTTT; CDR3aa: CASSLNGQVIQPQHF
j_gene: TRBJ1-5; d_gene: NA; abundance: NA; v_gene: TRBV19; CDR3nt: TGTGCCAGTAGTGTGACAGAGAGCAATCAGCCCCAGCATTTT; CDR3aa: CASSVTESNQPQHF
j_gene: TRBJ1-4; d_gene: NA; abundance: few; v_gene: TRBV28; CDR3nt: TGTGCCAGCAGGGGATGGACAGCAACTAATGAAAAACTGTTTTTT; CDR3aa: CASRGWTATNEKLFF
j_gene: TRBJ2-6; d_gene: NA; abundance: NA; v_gene: TRBV18; CDR3nt: TGTGCCAGCTCACCACCGGGCTTCTCTGGGGCCAACGTCCTGACTTTC; CDR3aa: CASSPPGFSGANVLTF
j_gene: TRBJ1-2; d_gene: NA; abundance: few; v_gene: TRBV9; CDR3nt: TGTGCCAGCAGCCCTGGGGGACTGTCAACATATGGCTACACCTTC; CDR3aa: CASSPGGLSTYGYTF
j_gene: TRBJ2-1; d_gene: NA; abundance: NA; v_gene: TRBV9; CDR3nt: TGTGCCAGCAGCGAGTTCGGGGACTCTCGCCCGAATGAGCAGTTCTTC; CDR3aa: CASSEFGDSRPNEQFF
j_gene: TRBJ1-6; d_gene: TRBD1; abundance: NA; v_gene: TRBV5-3; CDR3nt: TGTGCCAGAAGCTACACTCGGGACAGTTGTTCACCCCTCCACTTT; CDR3aa: CARSYTRDSCSPLHF
j_gene: TRBJ2-3; d_gene: NA; abundance: NA; v_gene: TRBV28; CDR3nt: TGTGCCAGCAGTTTAGTGACAGGTTTTCCAGATACGCAGTATTTT; CDR3aa: CASSLVTGFPDTQYF
j_gene: TRBJ2-3; d_gene: NA; abundance: NA; v_gene: TRBV5-8; CDR3nt: TGTGCCAGCAGCTTGGTGGGACACACAGATACGCAGTATTTT; CDR3aa: CASSLVGHTDTQYF
j_gene: TRBJ2-5; d_gene: NA; abundance: NA; v_gene: TRBV14; CDR3nt: TGTGCCAGCAGCCAATTGGTGGGGGCAAGAGGAGAGACCCAGTACTTC; CDR3aa: CASSQLVGARGETQYF
j_gene: TRBJ1-5; d_gene: NA; abundance: NA; v_gene: TRBV6-5; CDR3nt: TGTGCCAGCAGTTACAGGGCCCTAGCGGGCAATCAGCCCCAGCATTTT; CDR3aa: CASSYRALAGNQPQHF
j_gene: TRBJ2-3; d_gene: TRBD1; abundance: NA; v_gene: TRBV5-1; CDR3nt: TGCGCCAGCAGCTTGAGGCAGGGGGACACAGATACGCAGTATTTT; CDR3aa: CASSLRQGDTDTQYF
j_gene: TRBJ1-3; d_gene: TRBD1; abundance: few; v_gene: TRBV11-3; CDR3nt: TGTGCCAGCAGTCCCGGACAGGGACCTGGAAACACCATATATTTT; CDR3aa: CASSPGQGPGNTIYF
j_gene: TRBJ2-3; d_gene: NA; abundance: NA; v_gene: TRBV5-8; CDR3nt: TGTGCCAGCAGCTTGGGGGCGTACAGGGACACAGATACGCAGTATTTT; CDR3aa: CASSLGAYRDTDTQYF
j_gene: TRBJ1-1; d_gene: NA; abundance: NA; v_gene: TRBV9; CDR3nt: TGTGCCAGCAGCGTAGATACAGGGATGAACACTGAAGCTTTCTTT; CDR3aa: CASSVDTGMNTEAFF
j_gene: TRBJ2-5; d_gene: NA; abundance: NA; v_gene: TRBV28; CDR3nt: TGTGCCAGCCGACAACAAGAGACCCAGTACTTC; CDR3aa: CASRQQETQYF
j_gene: TRBJ1-1; d_gene: NA; abundance: once; v_gene: TRBV25-1; CDR3nt: TGTGCCAGCAGTGAGCCGGGGAGCTCGAACACTGAAGCTTTCTTT; CDR3aa: CASSEPGSSNTEAFF
j_gene: TRBJ1-1; d_gene: NA; abundance: NA; v_gene: TRBV27; CDR3nt: TGTGCCAGCAGTTTATCAGGGGTAGGGAACACTGAAGCTTTCTTT; CDR3aa: CASSLSGVGNTEAFF
j_gene: TRBJ2-1; d_gene: TRBD2; abundance: NA; v_gene: TRBV29-1; CDR3nt: TGCAGCGTTGAAGCTCCCTGGACTAGCGGGACAGCCAATGAGCAGTTCTTC; CDR3aa: CSVEAPWTSGTANEQFF
j_gene: TRBJ2-7; d_gene: TRBD2; abundance: many; v_gene: TRBV5-1; CDR3nt: TGCGCCAGCAGCTTGGAAGCGGGGGGGGACGAGCAGTACTTC; CDR3aa: CASSLEAGGDEQYF
j_gene: TRBJ2-1; d_gene: NA; abundance: NA; v_gene: TRBV5-6; CDR3nt: TGTGCCAGCAGCGCGAGACTAGTGAATCATGAGCAGTTCTTC; CDR3aa: CASSARLVNHEQFF
j_gene: TRBJ2-5; d_gene: NA; abundance: NA; v_gene: TRBV28; CDR3nt: TGTGCCAGCAGTTTATTCTCAGAGACCCAGTACTTC; CDR3aa: CASSLFSETQYF